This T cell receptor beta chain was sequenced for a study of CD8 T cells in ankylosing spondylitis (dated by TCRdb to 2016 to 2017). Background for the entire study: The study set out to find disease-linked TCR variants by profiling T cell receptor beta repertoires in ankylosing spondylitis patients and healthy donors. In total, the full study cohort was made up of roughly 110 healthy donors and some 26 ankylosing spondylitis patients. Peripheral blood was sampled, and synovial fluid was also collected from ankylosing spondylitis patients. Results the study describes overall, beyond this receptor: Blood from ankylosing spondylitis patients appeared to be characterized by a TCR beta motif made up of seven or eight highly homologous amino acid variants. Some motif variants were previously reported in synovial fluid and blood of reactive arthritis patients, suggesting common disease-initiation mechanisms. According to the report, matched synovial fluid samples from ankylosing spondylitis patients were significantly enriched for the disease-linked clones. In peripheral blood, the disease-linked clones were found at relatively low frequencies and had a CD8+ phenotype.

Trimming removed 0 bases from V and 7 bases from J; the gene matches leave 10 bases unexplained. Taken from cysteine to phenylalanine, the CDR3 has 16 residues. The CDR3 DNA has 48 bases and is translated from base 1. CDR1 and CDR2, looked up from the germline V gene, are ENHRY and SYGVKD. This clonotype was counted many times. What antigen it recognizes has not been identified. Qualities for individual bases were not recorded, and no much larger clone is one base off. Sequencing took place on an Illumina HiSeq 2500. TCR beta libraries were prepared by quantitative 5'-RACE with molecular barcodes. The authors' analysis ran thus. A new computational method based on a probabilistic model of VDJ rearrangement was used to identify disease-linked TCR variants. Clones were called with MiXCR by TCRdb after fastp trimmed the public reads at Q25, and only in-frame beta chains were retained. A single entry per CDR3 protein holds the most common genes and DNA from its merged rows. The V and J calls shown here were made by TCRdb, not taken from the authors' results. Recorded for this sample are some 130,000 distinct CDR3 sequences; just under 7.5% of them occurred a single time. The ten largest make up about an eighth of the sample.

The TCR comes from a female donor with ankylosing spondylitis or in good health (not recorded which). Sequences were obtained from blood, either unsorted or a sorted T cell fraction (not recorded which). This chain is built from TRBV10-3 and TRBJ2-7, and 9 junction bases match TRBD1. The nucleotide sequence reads TGTGCCATCAGTGAGTCAAACCCAACAGGGGGCGGGGAGCAGTACTTC. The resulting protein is CAISESNPTGGGEQYF.